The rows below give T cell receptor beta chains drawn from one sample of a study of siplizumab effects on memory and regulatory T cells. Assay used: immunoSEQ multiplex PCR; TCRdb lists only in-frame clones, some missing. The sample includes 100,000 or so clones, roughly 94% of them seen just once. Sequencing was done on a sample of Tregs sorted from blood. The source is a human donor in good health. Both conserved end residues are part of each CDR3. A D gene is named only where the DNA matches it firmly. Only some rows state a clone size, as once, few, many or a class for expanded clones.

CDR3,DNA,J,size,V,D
CSVLLADTQYF,TGCAGCGTGTTGTTGGCAGATACGCAGTATTTT,TRBJ2-3,.,TRBV29-1,.
CASKGVSGGRANEQYF,TGTGCCAGCAAAGGGGTTTCGGGCGGGAGGGCCAACGAGCAGTACTTC,TRBJ2-7,.,TRBV28,TRBD2
CASSLREGTEAFF,TGTGCCAGCAGCTTGAGAGAGGGCACTGAAGCTTTCTTT,TRBJ1-1,.,TRBV5-4,.
CASSLTGTDTQYF,TGTGCCAGCAGCCTGACGGGCACAGATACGCAGTATTTT,TRBJ2-3,.,TRBV2,.
CASNKPTYEQYF,TGTGCCAGCAACAAGCCGACCTACGAGCAGTACTTC,TRBJ2-7,.,TRBV2,.
CASSPVPGHEKLFF,TGTGCCAGCAGCCCTGTCCCCGGGCACGAAAAACTGTTTTTT,TRBJ1-4,.,TRBV11-2,.
CASRAGGILTDTQYF,TGCGCCAGCAGGGCGGGAGGTATACTCACAGATACGCAGTATTTT,TRBJ2-3,.,TRBV5-1,TRBD2
CASSEGRYNEQFF,TGCGCCAGCAGTGAGGGCAGGTACAATGAGCAGTTCTTC,TRBJ2-1,once,TRBV10-2,.
CASKSLGKFNQPQHF,TGTGCCAGCAAATCCCTCGGCAAGTTCAATCAGCCCCAGCATTTT,TRBJ1-5,.,TRBV27,.
CASSLTGTSGGEQFF,TGTGCCAGCTCTCTCACCGGGACTAGTGGAGGCGAGCAGTTCTTC,TRBJ2-1,.,TRBV18,TRBD2
CASKNDRGGTEAFF,TGTGCCAGCAAAAACGACAGGGGGGGCACTGAAGCTTTCTTT,TRBJ1-1,.,TRBV6-5,TRBD1
CASSSTPGSNTEAFF,TGTGCCAGCAGCTCGACCCCGGGGTCCAACACTGAAGCTTTCTTT,TRBJ1-1,.,TRBV7-8,.
CASSFEAGGVYTQYF,TGTGCCAGCAGCTTTGAGGCGGGAGGAGTCTATACGCAGTATTTT,TRBJ2-3,.,TRBV5-6,TRBD2
CASSPPTGGYTF,TGTGCCAGCTCACCACCTACGGGTGGCTACACCTTC,TRBJ1-2,.,TRBV18,.
CASSLNSDGYNEQFF,TGTGCCAGCAGCTTAAACTCCGACGGATACAATGAGCAGTTCTTC,TRBJ2-1,.,TRBV7-3,.
CASSLNRSPNGYTF,TGTGCCAGCAGCTTGAATCGGAGTCCGAATGGCTACACCTTC,TRBJ1-2,.,TRBV5-4,.
CASSPRRGPYGYTF,TGTGCCAGCAGTCCCCGACGAGGGCCTTATGGCTACACCTTC,TRBJ1-2,.,TRBV27,.
CASSASRGRAYEQYF,TGTGCCAGTAGTGCTTCTCGCGGAAGGGCCTACGAGCAGTACTTC,TRBJ2-7,.,TRBV19,.
CASSVGLAKSTDTQYF,TGTGCCAGCAGCGTAGGGTTAGCGAAGAGCACAGATACGCAGTATTTT,TRBJ2-3,few,TRBV9,.
CASSLSGTGGVYGYTF,TGTGCCAGCAGCTTGTCGGGAACAGGGGGAGTTTATGGCTACACCTTC,TRBJ1-2,.,TRBV5-6,TRBD1
CASSLEGGTGWTGELFF,TGCGCCAGCAGCCTGGAAGGGGGGACAGGGTGGACCGGGGAGCTGTTTTTT,TRBJ2-2,.,TRBV5-1,TRBD1
CASSRSGYKGVSYNEQFF,TGTGCCAGCAGCCGTAGCGGATACAAAGGGGTCTCCTACAATGAGCAGTTCTTC,TRBJ2-1,.,TRBV7-6,.
CASRQGARETQYF,TGTGCCAGCAGACAGGGGGCGCGAGAGACCCAGTACTTC,TRBJ2-5,.,TRBV27,TRBD1
CASSPSSDTQYF,TGTGCCAGCTCACCGTCGTCTGATACGCAGTATTTT,TRBJ2-3,few,TRBV18,.
CASSLLGGVMNTEAFF,TGTGCCAGCAGTTTACTTGGCGGAGTCATGAACACTGAAGCTTTCTTT,TRBJ1-1,once,TRBV27,.
CASTGISGANVLTF,TGTGCCAGCACCGGGATCTCTGGGGCCAACGTCCTGACTTTC,TRBJ2-6,.,TRBV5-5,.
CASSQRRSGLEQYF,TGTGCCAGCAGCCAACGGCGCTCGGGGTTAGAGCAGTACTTC,TRBJ2-7,.,TRBV16,.
CASSLISGNTGELFF,TGTGCCAGCAGCTTAATCTCCGGGAACACCGGGGAGCTGTTTTTT,TRBJ2-2,.,TRBV7-3,.
CASSDTGTSGYNEQFF,TGTGCCAGCAGCGACACCGGGACTAGCGGGTACAATGAGCAGTTCTTC,TRBJ2-1,.,TRBV5-6,TRBD2
CASSPGHTRETQYF,TGTGCCAGCAGCCCGGGCCATACCAGGGAGACCCAGTACTTC,TRBJ2-5,.,TRBV7-8,.
CASSLVNPGKNNYGYTF,TGTGCCAGCAGCTTAGTAAATCCTGGTAAAAACAACTATGGCTACACCTTC,TRBJ1-2,.,TRBV7-8,.
CASSLYGTANTEAFF,TGTGCCAGCAGTTTATATGGGACAGCGAACACTGAAGCTTTCTTT,TRBJ1-1,.,TRBV28,TRBD1
CASSLDGTGRYNEQFF,TGTGCCAGCAGCTTAGATGGGACAGGGAGGTACAATGAGCAGTTCTTC,TRBJ2-1,.,TRBV7-9,TRBD1
CASSLLFGIYVHEQFF,TGTGCCAGCAGCTTATTATTCGGGATCTATGTCCATGAGCAGTTCTTC,TRBJ2-1,.,TRBV7-8,.
CASSPRLEVSYNEQFF,TGTGCCAGCTCACCCCGCCTGGAGGTTTCCTACAATGAGCAGTTCTTC,TRBJ2-1,.,TRBV18,.
CTSSRDPRTDTQYF,TGTACCAGCAGCCGGGACCCCCGCACAGATACGCAGTATTTT,TRBJ2-3,.,TRBV4-2,.
CASSKGQRNTEAFF,TGTGCCAGCAGCAAGGGACAGAGGAACACTGAAGCTTTCTTT,TRBJ1-1,.,TRBV21-1,.
CASSRGVGGTYTF,TGTGCCAGCAGCCGCGGTGTGGGTGGGACCTACACCTTC,TRBJ1-2,.,TRBV7-3,.
CSVERVPNYGYTF,TGCAGCGTTGAAAGGGTTCCTAACTATGGCTACACCTTC,TRBJ1-2,.,TRBV29-1,.
CASSYSGTGPYEQYF,TGTGCCAGCAGCTATAGCGGGACCGGACCCTACGAGCAGTACTTC,TRBJ2-7,.,TRBV9,TRBD2
CASSLTGTSGILEQFF,TGCGCCAGCAGCTTGACCGGGACTAGCGGGATTCTTGAGCAGTTCTTC,TRBJ2-1,.,TRBV5-1,TRBD2